One and the same sample provided the 23 T cell receptor beta chains below, sequenced in a study of T cells after yellow fever vaccination. MiXCR was run by TCRdb on the 5' RACE reads, yielding one entry per CDR3 protein. Altogether 500,000 to 700,000 distinct CDR3 sequences are present, 19% being singletons, with the ten largest covering roughly an eighth. Sequenced here: PBMCs, sampled 15 days after the yellow fever booster vaccination. Source of these receptors: a man aged 25-40 years who received the YFV17D yellow fever vaccine.

This clonotype has more than one count but fewer than ten. J is TRBJ2-3 and V is TRBV5-1; D is perhaps TRBD1 or TRBD2 (5 bases each). CDR3 size: 14 residues. Trimming cost V 6 bases and J 0 bases, with 11 bases left between them. Germline-derived CDR1 and CDR2 are SGHRS and YFSETQ. CDR3: CASNRDGSTDTQYF. In DNA form, the CDR3 reads TGCGCCAGCAACCGGGACGGGAGCACAGATACGCAGTATTTT.

There are a few counts of this clonotype. The chain combines TRBV20-1 with TRBJ2-5, with 8 bases lining up with TRBD1. The CDR3 has 14 amino acids. V shed 3 bases and J 5 bases; nucleotides not matched to a gene: 8. CDR1 and CDR2 (germline): DFQATT, SNEGSKA (reference sequence). This CDR3 is CSASSEYRGETQYF. CDR3 in DNA: TGCAGTGCTAGTTCGGAGTACAGGGGGGAGACCCAGTACTTC.

The chain has TRBV20-1 and TRBJ2-1; TRBD2 matches at 10 bases. J was trimmed by 12 bases and V by 2 bases; bases with no gene match: 19. From germline, CDR1 is DFQATT and CDR2 SNEGSKA (reference sequence). This CDR3 has 17 amino acids. As DNA, the CDR3 is TGCAGTGCTAGATATATACGGCTAGCGGGAGTCAGGAACGCGCAGTTCTTC. It encodes CSARYIRLAGVRNAQFF.

This clonotype was seen a few times. The V call is TRBV4-3, the J call TRBJ2-2, with a weak D call TRBD2 (5 bases). Germline CDR1 reads LGHNA; CDR2 reads YSLEER. Trimming removed 0 bases from V and 4 bases from J, with 12 bases in between. The CDR3 loop spans 16 amino acids. CDR3 nucleotides: TGCGCCAGCAGCCAAGATAGAGGGTATTTCACCGGGGAGCTGTTTTTT. Translation: CASSQDRGYFTGELFF.

V usage is TRBV29-1 and J usage is TRBJ2-1, with TRBD1 matching 10 bases. The ends lost 1 base at V and 8 bases at J; junction bases unmatched: 5. This CDR3 has 14 residues. The V gene's germline CDR1 is SQVTM and CDR2 ANQGSEA. CDR3 bases: TGCAGCGTTGAAGGTGGACAGGGGGTCGATGAGCAGTTCTTC. Translation: CSVEGGQGVDEQFF.

V usage is TRBV15 and J usage is TRBJ2-1, with 10 bases identical to TRBD2. The V and J ends lost 3 bases and 1 base, in that order; junction bases with no gene match: 0. The CDR3 extends over 15 amino acids. Germline CDR1 LNHNV, CDR2 YYDKDF (reference sequence). Here the CDR3 DNA reads TGTGCCACCAGCAGGGGACTAGCGTCCTACAATGAGCAGTTCTTC. Amino acid sequence: CATSRGLASYNEQFF. The full variable domain, in which reference TRBV15 and TRBJ2-1 provide the parts outside the CDR3, is DAMVIQNPRYQVTQFGKPVTLSCSQTLNHNVMYWYQQKSSQAPKLLFHYYDKDFNNEADTPDNFQSRRPNTSFCFLDIRSPGLGDTAMYLCATSRGLASYNEQFFGPGTRLTVL.

This chain connects TRBV3-1 to TRBJ2-6; 7 bases match TRBD2. CDR1 LGHDT and CDR2 YNNKEL come from the germline V gene (reference sequence). The CDR3 sequence is 18 residues long. Losses at the gene ends were 0 bases for V and 0 bases for J; bases not matched to a gene: 5. The CDR3 here is CASSQDWGGSSGANVLTF. The CDR3 coding sequence is TGTGCCAGCAGCCAAGATTGGGGCGGGAGCTCTGGGGCCAACGTCCTGACTTTC.

Comment on this clonotype: The germline gene is not matched at one end of the junction; a read error may be the cause. The chain links TRBV7-8 to TRBJ2-3; 8 positions agree with TRBD2. Germline V gives CDR1 SGHVS, CDR2 FQNEAQ. The CDR3 is 16 amino acids. In DNA form, the CDR3 reads TGTGCCAGTAGCTTAGTGTTACTAGCGGGCACAGATACGCAGTATTTT. Translation: CASSLVLLAGTDTQYF.

This chain connects TRBV20-1 to TRBJ2-3; D is undetermined. There are 12 residues in the CDR3. Germline V gene data show CDR1 as DFQATT and CDR2 as SNEGSKA (reference sequence). V lost 6 bases to trimming and J lost 4 bases, with 11 bases between them. The CDR3 DNA sequence: TGCAGTGCCACGGACCCGTCAGATACGCAGTATTTT. Its protein is CSATDPSDTQYF.

As for this clonotype: The germline gene is not matched at one end of the junction; a read error may be the cause. The chain uses TRBV12-3 or TRBV12-4 and TRBJ1-4; 8 bases are a match to TRBD1. The CDR3 length is 15 residues. DNA for the CDR3: TGTGCCAGCAGCTGGACAGGGCGCAAGGACGAAAAACAGTTTTTT. Its translation: CASSWTGRKDEKQFF.

This clonotype showed up just a few times. The chain employs TRBV4-3 and TRBJ1-1, with 8 nucleotides matching TRBD1. With V trimmed by 1 base and J by 9 bases, 7 bases remained unmatched. The germline V gene has CDR1 LGHNA and CDR2 YSLEER. The length of the CDR3 is 14 residues. DNA for the CDR3: TGCGCCAGCAGCCAAGGAGGACAGGGCTCTCAAGCTTTCTTT. Translation gives CASSQGGQGSQAFF.

This clonotype appeared many times. The V call is TRBV6-1, the J call TRBJ2-7, with a tentative D call TRBD1 (5 bases). This CDR3 has 13 residues. Per germline, CDR1 MNHNS and CDR2 SASEGT. The ends were cut back, 3 bases at V and 0 bases at J, with 6 bases in the middle. In DNA form, the CDR3 reads TGTGCCAGCAGTGACAGGGTCTCCTACGAGCAGTACTTC. It encodes CASSDRVSYEQYF.

This rearrangement joins TRBV20-1 to TRBJ2-7; 13 nucleotides align to TRBD2. CDR3 length: 13 amino acids. V lost 6 bases to trimming and J lost 5 bases; unmatched junction nucleotides: 4. Germline CDR1 reads DFQATT; CDR2 reads SNEGSKA (reference sequence). As DNA, the CDR3 is TGCAGTGCGGGGACTAGCGGGATTGACGAGCAGTACTTC. Translation gives CSAGTSGIDEQYF.

This clonotype was recorded a few times. The chain recombines TRBV5-1 with TRBJ2-1; 8 positions agree with TRBD1. Germline V CDR1 and CDR2: SGHRS, YFSETQ. Trimming removed 4 bases from V and 5 bases from J; junction bases left unmatched: 8. The CDR3 sequence is 15 residues long. The CDR3 here is CASSPAGQANNEQFF. The CDR3, as DNA: TGCGCCAGCAGCCCCGCGGGACAGGCCAACAATGAGCAGTTCTTC.

The genes are TRBV6-1 and TRBJ2-7; D gene unclear. The length of the CDR3 is 13 residues. Germline V gene data show CDR1 as MNHNS and CDR2 as SASEGT. V shed 7 bases and J shed 0 bases, with 10 bases lying between them. The CDR3 spells CASISYTSYEQYF. The DNA of the CDR3 is TGTGCCAGCATATCCTACACCTCCTACGAGCAGTACTTC.

The V and J genes are TRBV20-1 and TRBJ2-7; 7 bases are shared with TRBD2. Germline loops: CDR1 DFQATT, CDR2 SNEGSKA (reference sequence). Unmatched junction bases numbered 8, after V lost 2 bases and J lost 4 bases. The CDR3 length is 14 residues. The DNA for the CDR3 is TGCAGTGCTAGATACAGCGGGGATCGGTACGAGCAGTACTTC. Its protein product is CSARYSGDRYEQYF.

J is TRBJ2-2 and V is TRBV3-1; D may be TRBD1 (6 bases). The germline CDR1 and CDR2 sequences are LGHDT and YNNKEL (reference sequence). CDR3 size: 16 residues. Trimming shortened V by 1 base and J by 1 base, and 10 bases separated the two germline ends. The chain's CDR3 is CASSQGGRGNTGELFF. The CDR3 nucleotides read TGTGCCAGCAGCCAAGGCGGCAGGGGGAACACCGGGGAGCTGTTTTTT.

The rearrangement links TRBV28 to TRBJ2-3; a possible D gene is TRBD2 (5 bases). The CDR3 spans 15 residues. Germline V CDR1 and CDR2: MDHEN, SYDVKM. V was trimmed by 3 bases and J by 3 bases, leaving 13 bases between them. CDR3 protein: CASSLVGSLTDTQYF. The CDR3 nucleotides read TGTGCCAGCAGTTTGGTTGGGAGTTTGACAGATACGCAGTATTTT. Full variable domain (missing parts from reference TRBV28 and TRBJ2-3): DVKVTQSSRYLVKRTGEKVFLECVQDMDHENMFWYRQDPGLGLRLIYFSYDVKMKEKGDIPEGYSVSREKKERFSLILESASTNQTSMYLCASSLVGSLTDTQYFGPGTRLTVL.

The chain joins TRBV4-2 to TRBJ2-7, with TRBD2 matching 8 bases. With V trimmed by 4 bases and J by 5 bases, 7 bases remained unmatched. Germline lookup yields CDR1 LGHNA and CDR2 YNFKEQ. The CDR3 extends over 14 amino acids. CDR3 sequence: CASSRTGGTDEQYF. The DNA of the CDR3 is TGTGCCAGCAGCCGCACGGGGGGGACCGACGAGCAGTACTTC.

The chain couples TRBV5-1 to TRBJ2-7; D possibly matches TRBD1 or TRBD2 (6 bases each). The V end lost 4 bases, the J end lost 0 bases, and 14 bases lay between the germline ends. CDR3 length: 15 amino acids. Germline V CDR1 and CDR2: SGHRS, YFSETQ. The CDR3 region is CASSRGDLSSYEQYF. The CDR3 DNA sequence: TGCGCCAGCAGCAGGGGGGACCTTTCCTCCTACGAGCAGTACTTC.

The V gene is TRBV4-3, the J gene TRBJ1-4, with D possibly TRBD1 on 5 matching bases. Germline V gene data show CDR1 as LGHNA and CDR2 as YSLEER. V was shortened by 5 bases and J by 0 bases, with 10 bases between the two germline ends. This CDR3 has 15 residues. CDR3 DNA: TGCGCCAGCAGCTCCATAGGGGCAACTAATGAAAAACTGTTTTTT. Translation: CASSSIGATNEKLFF.

The genes are TRBV25-1 and TRBJ2-1; 14 bases align to TRBD2. Losses at the gene ends were 4 bases for V and 7 bases for J; bases not matched to a gene: 9. The CDR3 extends over 17 amino acids. Germline CDR1 reads MGHDK; CDR2 reads SYGVNS. The CDR3 coding sequence is TGTGCCAGCAGTGCACCGGGACTAGCGGGAGTTGAAAATGAGCAGTTCTTC. Translating gives CASSAPGLAGVENEQFF.

CDR3 residues: CSARAHRDYSPLHF. CDR3 bases: TGCAGTGCTAGAGCCCACAGGGATTATTCACCCCTCCACTTT. The chain has TRBV20-1 and TRBJ1-6; the D gene is possibly TRBD1 (6 bases). The CDR3 totals 14 residues. V lost 1 base and J lost 8, with 12 bases in between. CDR1 is DFQATT and CDR2 is SNEGSKA in the germline V gene (reference sequence).